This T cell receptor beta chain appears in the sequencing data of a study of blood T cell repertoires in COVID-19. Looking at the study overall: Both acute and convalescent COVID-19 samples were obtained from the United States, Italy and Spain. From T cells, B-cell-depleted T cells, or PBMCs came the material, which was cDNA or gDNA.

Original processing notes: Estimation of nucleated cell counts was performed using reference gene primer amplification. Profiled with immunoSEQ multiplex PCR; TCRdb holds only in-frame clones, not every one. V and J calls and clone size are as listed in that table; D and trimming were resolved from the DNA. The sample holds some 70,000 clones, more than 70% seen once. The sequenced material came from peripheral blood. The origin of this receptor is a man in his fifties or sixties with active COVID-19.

The CDR3 DNA reads as TGTGCCAGCAGCGTCGAAGAGGGGGCATTTGGTGAAAAACTGTTTTTT. This codes for CASSVEEGAFGEKLFF. The chain uses TRBV7-8 and TRBJ1-4; 7 bases are shared with TRBD1. Germline CDR1 is SGHVS and CDR2 is FQNEAQ. With 5 bases clipped from V and 7 bases from J, the junction kept 13 bases outside the gene matches. The CDR3 length is 16 residues.